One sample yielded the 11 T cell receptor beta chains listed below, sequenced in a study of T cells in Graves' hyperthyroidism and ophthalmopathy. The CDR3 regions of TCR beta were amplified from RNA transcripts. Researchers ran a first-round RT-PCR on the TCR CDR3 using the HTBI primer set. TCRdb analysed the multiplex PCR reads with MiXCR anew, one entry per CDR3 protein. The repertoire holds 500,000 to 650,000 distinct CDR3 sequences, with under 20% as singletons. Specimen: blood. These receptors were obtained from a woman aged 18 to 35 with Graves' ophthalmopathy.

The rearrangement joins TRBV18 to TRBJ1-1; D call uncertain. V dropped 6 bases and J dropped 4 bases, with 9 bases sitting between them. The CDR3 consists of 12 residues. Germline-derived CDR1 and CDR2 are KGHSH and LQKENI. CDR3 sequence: CASSPVSTEAFF. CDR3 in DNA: TGTGCCAGCTCGCCAGTGAGCACTGAAGCTTTCTTT.

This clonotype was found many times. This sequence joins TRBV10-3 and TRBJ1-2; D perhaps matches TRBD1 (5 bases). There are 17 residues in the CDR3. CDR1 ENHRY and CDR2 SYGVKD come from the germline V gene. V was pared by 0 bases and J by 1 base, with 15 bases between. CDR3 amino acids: CAISESTEKMINYGYTF. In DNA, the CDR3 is TGTGCCATCAGTGAGTCGACAGAGAAGATGATTAACTATGGCTACACCTTC.

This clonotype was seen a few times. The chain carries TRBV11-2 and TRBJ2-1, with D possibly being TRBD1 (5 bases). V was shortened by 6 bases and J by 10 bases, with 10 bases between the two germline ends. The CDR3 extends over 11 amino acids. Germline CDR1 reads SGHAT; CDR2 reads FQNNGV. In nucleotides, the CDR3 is TGTGCCAGCAGTCCCAGGGTCGAGCAGTTCTTC. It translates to CASSPRVEQFF.

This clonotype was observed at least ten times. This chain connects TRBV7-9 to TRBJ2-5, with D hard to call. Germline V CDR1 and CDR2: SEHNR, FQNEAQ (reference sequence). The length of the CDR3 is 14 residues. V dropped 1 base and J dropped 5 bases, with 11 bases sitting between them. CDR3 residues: CASSLGAFGETQYF. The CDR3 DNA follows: TGTGCCAGCAGCTTAGGGGCATTTGGGGAGACCCAGTACTTC.

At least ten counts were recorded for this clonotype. The CDR3 DNA is TGTGCCAGCAGGGAACAGCTTGGCTATGGCTACACCTTC. Amino acids: CASREQLGYGYTF. The gene calls are TRBV27 and TRBJ1-2, with D hard to call. CDR3 length equals 13 residues. The germline gives CDR1 MNHEY, CDR2 SMNVEV (reference sequence). Trimming pared 6 bases from V and 4 bases from J, leaving 12 bases between.

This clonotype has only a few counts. This CDR3 is CASSRDGVEANTGELFF. CDR3 DNA: TGTGCCAGCAGCAGAGACGGGGTCGAGGCGAACACCGGGGAGCTGTTTTTT. V and J are TRBV11-1 and TRBJ2-2; possible D gene TRBD2, 5 bases. The CDR3 consists of 17 residues. Deletions cut 5 bases from V and 0 bases from J, with 16 bases between. The germline CDR1 and CDR2 sequences are SGHAT and FQDESV (reference sequence). Looking up the rest from reference TRBV11-1 and TRBJ2-2 gives the full variable domain: EAEVAQSPRYKITEKSQAVAFWCDPISGHATLYWYRQILGQGPELLVQFQDESVVDDSQLPKDRFSAERLKGVDSTLKIQPAELGDSAMYLCASSRDGVEANTGELFFGEGSRLTVL.

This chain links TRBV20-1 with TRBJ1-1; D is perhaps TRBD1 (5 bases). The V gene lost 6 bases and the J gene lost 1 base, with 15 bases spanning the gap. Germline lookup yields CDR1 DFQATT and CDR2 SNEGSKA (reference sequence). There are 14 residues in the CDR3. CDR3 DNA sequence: TGCAGTGCAGACCGGGGACTGCAGAACACTGAAGCTTTCTTT. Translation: CSADRGLQNTEAFF.

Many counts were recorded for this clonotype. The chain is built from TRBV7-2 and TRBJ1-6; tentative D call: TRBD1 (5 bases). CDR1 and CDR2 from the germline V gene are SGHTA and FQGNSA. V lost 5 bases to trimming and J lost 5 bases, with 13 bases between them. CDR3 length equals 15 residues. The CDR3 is CASSVGTGNNSPLHF. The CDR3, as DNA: TGTGCCAGCAGCGTAGGGACGGGAAATAATTCACCCCTCCACTTT.

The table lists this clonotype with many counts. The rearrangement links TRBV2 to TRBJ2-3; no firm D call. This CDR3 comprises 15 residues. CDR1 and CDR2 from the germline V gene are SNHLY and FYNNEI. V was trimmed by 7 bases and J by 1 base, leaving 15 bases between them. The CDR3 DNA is TGTGCCAGCAAGGTTGAGAGTACAGGCACAGATACGCAGTATTTT. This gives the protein CASKVESTGTDTQYF.

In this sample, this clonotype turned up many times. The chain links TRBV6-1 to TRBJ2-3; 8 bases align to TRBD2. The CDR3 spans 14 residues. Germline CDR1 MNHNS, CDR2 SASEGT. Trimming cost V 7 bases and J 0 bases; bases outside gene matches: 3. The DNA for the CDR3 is TGTGCCAGCACGAAGCGGGGGAGCACAGATACGCAGTATTTT. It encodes CASTKRGSTDTQYF.

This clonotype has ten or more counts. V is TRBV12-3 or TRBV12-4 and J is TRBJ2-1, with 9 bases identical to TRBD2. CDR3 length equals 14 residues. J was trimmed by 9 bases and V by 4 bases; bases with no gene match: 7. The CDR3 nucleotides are TGTGCCAGCAGTTGGCCTAGCGGGGTGGCTGAGCAGTTCTTC. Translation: CASSWPSGVAEQFF.